The clone carrying this TCR beta chain was found many times. What it recognizes is unknown. These data are taken from a study of early T cells in non-severe SARS-CoV-2 infection. Study information: The study sequenced bulk RNA from unsorted whole blood, with chains unpaired. General study points: Anti-spike CD8 responses were favored by VDJdb matching, which missed private and CD4 specificities.

Researchers tagged individual cDNA molecules with unique molecular identifiers. TCRdb ran MiXCR on the 5' RACE reads and lists one entry per CDR3 protein. This table holds tens of thousands of distinct CDR3 sequences, about 12% found once. CDR3 size: 18 residues. The junction had 15 bases not matched to a gene; V was cut back by 6 bases and J by 0 bases. The chain is built from TRBV12-3 or TRBV12-4 and TRBJ2-7; 9 nucleotides match TRBD1. Sequencing used whole blood. This TCR was sampled from an adult who was a healthcare worker with PCR-confirmed SARS-CoV-2 infection or an uninfected control (not recorded which). The CDR3 sequence: CASSSPGQGMASSYEQYF. The CDR3 DNA reads as TGTGCCAGCAGCTCACCGGGACAGGGAATGGCAAGCTCCTACGAGCAGTACTTC.